Below, 29 T cell receptor beta chains from the same sample are listed, as sequenced in a study of T-cell memory formation after mild COVID-19. TCRdb recomputed calls from the 5' RACE reads with MiXCR, one row per CDR3 protein. The sample has tens of thousands of distinct CDR3 sequences, roughly 25% seen once. The specimen sequenced was PBMCs or a T cell subset sorted from them (not recorded which). The source is a young man who had mild COVID-19 (a few samples of this study predate the infection). Cell type and time point are not known.

The chain recombines TRBV6-1 with TRBJ1-5; TRBD1 matches 11 bases. With V trimmed by 0 bases and J by 7 bases, 5 bases remained unmatched. The CDR3 runs to 16 residues. Germline V gene data show CDR1 as MNHNS and CDR2 as SASEGT. This chain's CDR3 is CASSEAEGTGGQPQHF. As DNA, the CDR3 is TGTGCCAGCAGTGAAGCGGAGGGGACAGGGGGACAGCCCCAGCATTTT.

This clonotype was seen a few times. This sequence joins TRBV12-3 or TRBV12-4 and TRBJ2-7; 9 bases line up with TRBD1. The ends lost 6 bases at V and 5 bases at J; junction bases unmatched: 8. This CDR3 comprises 14 residues. The CDR3 DNA sequence: TGTGCCAGCAGCCCCGGGACAGGGTCCCACGAGCAGTACTTC. Residues: CASSPGTGSHEQYF.

The chain combines TRBV4-1 with TRBJ2-3; D is uncertain. Germline V gene data show CDR1 as MGHRA and CDR2 as YSYEKL. Trimming stripped 1 base from V and 2 bases from J, with 1 base between. The length of the CDR3 is 12 residues. The CDR3 region is CASSQATDTQYF. The DNA for the CDR3 is TGCGCCAGCAGCCAAGCCACAGATACGCAGTATTTT.

J is TRBJ2-5 and V is TRBV3-1; the match to TRBD2 covers 14 bases. CDR1 LGHDT and CDR2 YNNKEL come from the germline V gene (reference sequence). V was clipped by 3 bases and J by 5 bases; unmatched bases: 8. This CDR3 comprises 17 residues. The CDR3 spells CASSHQTSGGVGETQYF. CDR3 DNA sequence: TGTGCCAGCAGCCACCAGACTAGCGGGGGGGTCGGGGAGACCCAGTACTTC.

This clonotype was seen more than once but under ten times. CDR3 nucleotide sequence: TGTGCCAGCAGCTTTGGGTGGTATGAGCAGTTCTTC. This sequence encodes CASSFGWYEQFF. The V gene is TRBV7-2, the J gene TRBJ2-1, with D unresolved. Germline V gives CDR1 SGHTA, CDR2 FQGNSA. V was clipped by 3 bases and J by 8 bases, with 8 bases between them. The CDR3 spans 12 residues.

The chain couples TRBV27 to TRBJ1-1; D not certain. Trimming pared 4 bases from V and 0 bases from J, leaving 9 bases between. This CDR3 comprises 14 residues. CDR1 and CDR2 from the germline V gene are MNHEY and SMNVEV (reference sequence). DNA for the CDR3: TGTGCCAGCAGTTGGAGTAAGATGAACACTGAAGCTTTCTTT. Its translation: CASSWSKMNTEAFF.

A few counts support this clonotype. The rearrangement uses TRBV27 and TRBJ1-3; TRBD1 matches 7 bases. The CDR3 runs to 13 residues. Germline V lookup: CDR1 MNHEY, CDR2 SMNVEV (reference sequence). J gave up 4 bases and V 7 bases, and 4 bases lay outside the gene matches. CDR3 loop: CASKTGVGNTIYF. As DNA, the CDR3 is TGTGCCAGCAAAACAGGGGTCGGAAACACCATATATTTT.

This clonotype was observed a single time. The chain joins TRBV9 to TRBJ1-2; 7 positions agree with TRBD1. This CDR3 is 14 amino acids long. Trimming cost V 0 bases and J 8 bases; bases outside gene matches: 7. Germline V lookup: CDR1 SGDLS, CDR2 YYNGEE. The CDR3 protein is CASSVAQRGRGYTF. In DNA, the CDR3 is TGTGCCAGCAGCGTAGCTCAAAGGGGGCGAGGCTACACCTTC.

The chain combines TRBV5-1 with TRBJ1-1, with 8 bases lining up with TRBD1. Germline CDR1 and CDR2: SGHRS and YFSETQ. The CDR3 covers 16 residues. The ends lost 4 bases at V and 0 bases at J; junction bases unmatched: 8. CDR3 region: CASSVTQGAVNTEAFF. CDR3 bases: TGCGCCAGCAGCGTGACGCAGGGGGCAGTGAACACTGAAGCTTTCTTT.

The V call is TRBV9, the J call TRBJ2-1; TRBD2 matches 9 bases. CDR3 length equals 16 residues. Germline CDR1 reads SGDLS; CDR2 reads YYNGEE. V dropped 3 bases and J dropped 5; count of bases not matched to a gene: 9. The CDR3 nucleotides are TGTGCCAGCAGCGGGAGTAGCGGGGGAACGGACAATGAGCAGTTCTTC. Its protein is CASSGSSGGTDNEQFF.

This chain's CDR3 is CASSQNRVANEQFF. The CDR3 DNA reads TGTGCCAGCAGTCAGAACAGGGTGGCGAATGAGCAGTTCTTC. J is TRBJ2-1 and V is TRBV12-3 or TRBV12-4, with D perhaps matching TRBD1 (6 bases). Trimming cost V 5 bases and J 7 bases, with 15 bases left between them. This CDR3 comprises 14 residues.

At least ten counts were recorded for this clonotype. The gene calls are TRBV4-3 and TRBJ2-1; D remains ambiguous. Trimming took 1 base from V and 0 from J, leaving 7 bases between them. The CDR3 is made up of 15 amino acids. The germline CDR1 and CDR2 sequences are LGHNA and YSLEER. The CDR3, as DNA: TGCGCCAGCAGCCAAGGCACGAGCTCCTACAATGAGCAGTTCTTC. Amino acid sequence: CASSQGTSSYNEQFF.

This clonotype was seen a handful of times. The chain has TRBV5-1 and TRBJ1-1; D is ambiguous. Trimming took off 5 bases at V and 5 bases at J, with 13 bases between the two ends. The germline V gene has CDR1 SGHRS and CDR2 YFSETQ. The CDR3 is made up of 13 amino acids. CDR3 sequence (DNA): TGCGCCAGCAGTCTGGGATCAGAGACTGAAGCTTTCTTT. It translates to CASSLGSETEAFF.

This clonotype was detected a few times. The rearrangement uses TRBV12-3 or TRBV12-4 and TRBJ2-3; 9 nucleotides align to TRBD2. The CDR3 is 14 residues long. V was clipped by 6 bases and J by 5 bases; unmatched bases: 6. The CDR3 DNA reads as TGTGCCAGCAGGATCAGCGGGGGGCGAGATACGCAGTATTTT. It yields the protein CASRISGGRDTQYF.

Only a few counts were recorded for this clonotype. The chain employs TRBV7-3 and TRBJ2-1, with 7 bases lining up with TRBD1. Germline V gives CDR1 SGHTA, CDR2 FQGTGA. The junction had 10 bases not matched to a gene; V was cut back by 5 bases and J by 3 bases. CDR3 length: 16 amino acids. The CDR3 spells CASSVSGTAVYNEQFF. CDR3 DNA sequence: TGTGCCAGCAGCGTATCCGGGACAGCCGTCTACAATGAGCAGTTCTTC. The whole variable domain, filled in from reference TRBV7-3 and TRBJ2-1, reads GAGVSQTPSNKVTEKGKYVELRCDPISGHTALYWYRQSLGQGPEFLIYFQGTGAADDSGLPNDRFFAVRPEGSVSTLKIQRTERGDSAVYLCASSVSGTAVYNEQFFGPGTRLTVL.

J is TRBJ2-3 and V is TRBV18; 7 bases map to TRBD2. CDR1 and CDR2 from the germline V gene are KGHSH and LQKENI. This CDR3 comprises 14 residues. V shed 8 bases, J shed 1 base, and the junction held 6 bases outside the gene matches. The CDR3 protein is CASATAGGTDTQYF. In DNA form, the CDR3 reads TGTGCCAGCGCAACCGCGGGGGGCACAGATACGCAGTATTTT.

The chain has TRBV4-3 and TRBJ2-1, with TRBD2 matching over 12 bases. With V trimmed by 0 bases and J by 12 bases, 9 bases remained unmatched. This CDR3 comprises 16 residues. Germline-derived CDR1 and CDR2 are LGHNA and YSLEER. The chain's CDR3 is CASSQDELAGGPGQFF. The CDR3 DNA reads as TGCGCCAGCAGCCAAGATGAGCTAGCGGGGGGGCCGGGGCAGTTCTTC.

The rearrangement uses TRBV6-2 or TRBV6-3 and TRBJ2-6; D is uncertain. Looked up from germline, CDR1 is MNHEY and CDR2 is SVGEGT. The CDR3 is 17 residues long. Trimming took 4 bases from V and 1 from J, leaving 14 bases between them. In DNA form, the CDR3 reads TGTGCCAGCAGTTTCCCCGAGTACGGGTCTGGGGCCAACGTCCTGACTTTC. It codes for CASSFPEYGSGANVLTF.

This clonotype has a handful of counts. The genes are TRBV5-1 and TRBJ2-3; D gene uncertain. The CDR3 covers 15 residues. Per the germline V gene, CDR1 is SGHRS and CDR2 is YFSETQ. Trimming cost V 4 bases and J 2 bases, with 14 bases left between them. The CDR3 DNA is TGCGCCAGCAGCCTCCGGAACAGATACACAGATACGCAGTATTTT. Protein sequence: CASSLRNRYTDTQYF. Variable domain in full (rest from reference TRBV5-1 and TRBJ2-3): KAGVTQTPRYLIKTRGQQVTLSCSPISGHRSVSWYQQTPGQGLQFLFEYFSETQRNKGNFPGRFSGRQFSNSRSEMNVSTLELGDSALYLCASSLRNRYTDTQYFGPGTRLTVL.

This clonotype showed up just a few times. This chain connects TRBV18 to TRBJ2-5; D not certain. Trimming shortened V by 4 bases and J by 5 bases, and 14 bases separated the two germline ends. This CDR3 has 14 amino acids. Germline V gives CDR1 KGHSH, CDR2 LQKENI. The CDR3 loop is CASSRRFPAETQYF. The CDR3 DNA reads TGTGCCAGCTCACGACGCTTCCCGGCCGAGACCCAGTACTTC.

CDR3 region: CASSYLGNGNQPQHF. The CDR3 bases are TGTGCCAGCAGTTACCTGGGTAACGGCAATCAGCCCCAGCATTTT. The chain is built from TRBV6-2 or TRBV6-3 and TRBJ1-5; D not resolved. V was trimmed by 2 bases and J by 2 bases, leaving 10 bases between them. The CDR3 runs 15 residues. Germline CDR1 is MNHEY and CDR2 is SVGEGT.

This clonotype has only a few counts. V is TRBV7-6 and J is TRBJ1-1, with 9 bases lining up with TRBD1. This CDR3 region has 15 residues. The ends lost 0 bases at V and 10 bases at J; junction bases unmatched: 9. Germline loops: CDR1 SGHVS, CDR2 FNYEAQ. The CDR3 sequence is CASSLAGTGNFGAFF. In nucleotides, the CDR3 is TGTGCCAGCAGCTTAGCTGGGACAGGGAATTTTGGAGCTTTCTTT. Looking up the rest from reference TRBV7-6 and TRBJ1-1 gives the full variable domain: GAGVSQSPRYKVTKRGQDVALRCDPISGHVSLYWYRQALGQGPEFLTYFNYEAQQDKSGLPNDRFSAERPEGSISTLTIQRTEQRDSAMYRCASSLAGTGNFGAFFGQGTRLTVV.

V usage is TRBV12-5 and J usage is TRBJ2-7; a possible D gene is TRBD2 (5 bases). V was clipped by 4 bases and J by 3 bases, with 13 bases between them. Looked up from germline, CDR1 is LGHNT and CDR2 is FRNRAP. This CDR3 region has 14 residues. Here the CDR3 DNA reads TGTGCTAGTGGTTCCCTCGGGGTAGACTACGAGCAGTACTTC. Protein product: CASGSLGVDYEQYF.

The chain couples TRBV4-2 to TRBJ1-4; no reliable D call. The CDR3 totals 15 residues. V dropped 0 bases and J dropped 6 bases, with 11 bases sitting between them. Germline CDR1 reads LGHNA; CDR2 reads YNFKEQ. Written as DNA, the CDR3 is TGTGCCAGCAGCCAAGATTCCTCCTGGGATGAAAAACTGTTTTTT. Its protein is CASSQDSSWDEKLFF.

The V and J genes are TRBV6-6 and TRBJ2-7, with D uncertain. The CDR3 consists of 12 residues. Trimming shortened V by 6 bases and J by 2 bases, and 8 bases separated the two germline ends. Germline assignment: CDR1 MNHNY and CDR2 SVGAGI (reference sequence). CDR3 sequence (DNA): TGTGCCAGCAGCCAGGACCCCTACGAGCAGTACTTC. Residues: CASSQDPYEQYF.

This clonotype has just a few counts. The chain is built from TRBV5-1 and TRBJ2-2, with TRBD2 matching 12 bases. Germline CDR1 and CDR2: SGHRS and YFSETQ. Losses at the gene ends were 4 bases for V and 1 base for J; bases not matched to a gene: 2. This CDR3 has 16 amino acids. The CDR3 nucleotides read TGCGCCAGCAGCGGGGGACTAGCGGGGAACACCGGGGAGCTGTTTTTT. Protein sequence: CASSGGLAGNTGELFF.

The chain joins TRBV6-5 to TRBJ2-7; D perhaps matches TRBD1 (5 bases). CDR1 is MNHEY and CDR2 is SVGAGI in the germline V gene. V lost 10 bases and J lost 4, with 14 bases in between. The CDR3 has 12 residues. Here the CDR3 DNA reads TGTGCCACCTCCTGGGGCTCTTACGAGCAGTACTTC. This gives the protein CATSWGSYEQYF.

This clonotype was counted only a few times. The chain uses TRBV20-1 and TRBJ1-2; D remains ambiguous. This CDR3 is 16 amino acids long. V was cut by 0 bases and J by 1 base, with 15 bases left in between. The germline V gene encodes CDR1 DFQATT and CDR2 SNEGSKA (reference sequence). CDR3: CSARDGYSRGNYGYTF. The CDR3 DNA is TGCAGTGCTAGAGATGGGTATTCCCGGGGTAACTATGGCTACACCTTC.

The gene calls are TRBV18 and TRBJ2-2, with D maybe TRBD1 (5 bases). Between the trimmed V and J ends, which lost 0 bases and 0 bases, there was a span of 11 bases. The length of the CDR3 is 17 residues. CDR1 is KGHSH, CDR2 LQKENI, per germline. CDR3 nucleotide sequence: TGTGCCAGCTCACCACCGGTACAGGACACGAACACCGGGGAGCTGTTTTTT. It is translated as CASSPPVQDTNTGELFF.